The 6 T cell receptor beta chains below all came from one sample that was sequenced in a study of T cell changes during pregnancy in multiple sclerosis. Here immunoSEQ multiplex PCR was the method, and the copy in TCRdb shows in-frame clones only, minus some. The table includes about 83,000 clones, about 90% detected once. Sequencing used PBMCs, obtained in the first trimester of pregnancy. The receptors originated from a female donor in good health, serving as a control in a pregnancy study. Some clones in this sample may be carry-over from other donors' samples.

V and J are TRBV13 and TRBJ2-7, with 7 bases fitting TRBD2. The J segment lost 2 bases and the V segment lost 5 bases, leaving 12 bases of the junction unmatched. There are 16 residues in the CDR3. Germline CDR1 reads PRHDT; CDR2 reads FYEKMQ (reference sequence). The CDR3 nucleotides are TGTGCCAGCAGCCCCTCCGGGACTAACGCCGCCTACGAGCAGTACTTC. It codes for CASSPSGTNAAYEQYF.

The chain combines TRBV28 with TRBJ2-7; 7 bases align to TRBD2. The junction had 5 bases not matched to a gene; V was cut back by 3 bases and J by 6 bases. Germline lookup yields CDR1 MDHEN and CDR2 SYDVKM. The CDR3 covers 13 residues. CDR3 nucleotide sequence: TGTGCCAGCAGTTTGGGGAGGGCGGGCGAGCAGTACTTC. Its translation is CASSLGRAGEQYF.

This clone was observed a single time. The rearrangement links TRBV29-1 to TRBJ2-1; D remains unclear. CDR3 length equals 14 residues. Germline V gives CDR1 SQVTM, CDR2 ANQGSEA. Trimming took 4 bases from V and 1 from J, leaving 11 bases between them. CDR3 nucleotide sequence: TGCAGCGTTGTCTGGCAGGTTTCCTACAATGAGCAGTTCTTC. Translation gives CSVVWQVSYNEQFF.

V gene TRBV28 combines with J gene TRBJ1-2; the D gene is possibly TRBD1 (5 bases). The CDR3 is 16 amino acids. From germline, CDR1 is MDHEN and CDR2 SYDVKM. V gave up 3 bases and J gave up 3 bases, with 17 bases separating them. The CDR3 DNA is TGTGCCAGCAGTTTTGGCCCGGGCAGGGTAGACTATGGCTACACCTTC. It is translated as CASSFGPGRVDYGYTF.

CDR3 loop: CASSVYSGEQYF. CDR3 nucleotide sequence: TGTGCCAGCAGCGTGTATTCGGGCGAGCAGTACTTC. The V call is TRBV7-2, the J call TRBJ2-7; D call uncertain. V was pared by 5 bases and J by 6 bases, with 11 bases between. The CDR3 runs 12 residues. The germline CDR1 and CDR2 sequences are SGHTA and FQGNSA.

The J gene is TRBJ1-1, the V gene TRBV28, with D maybe TRBD1 (6 bases). This CDR3 has 11 residues. Trimming stripped 7 bases from V and 9 bases from J, with 12 bases between. Germline V gene sequence: CDR1 MDHEN, CDR2 SYDVKM. CDR3 amino acids: CASKLDRKAFF. The CDR3 DNA reads as TGTGCCAGCAAATTAGACAGGAAAGCTTTCTTT.